This T cell receptor beta chain was captured in a study of neurological immune-mediated disorders. Overall study results and limits: A possible signature was seen in one related-CDR3 cluster, into which phylogenetic grouping placed the repertoires of 18 of 34 multiple sclerosis patients. In HTLV-1-associated myelopathy, TCR clonal expansion was greatest, and in multiple sclerosis it was least, below healthy controls.

The cDNA was generated through 5'RACE incorporating 10-nucleotide random UMIs. TCRdb reanalysed the 5' RACE reads using MiXCR and keeps one entry per CDR3 protein. The table shows about 66,000 distinct CDR3 sequences, with less than 5.5% occurring only once. Stored at -80 C, 2 million PBMCs were the source of the unsorted libraries. Germline V gives CDR1 SGHRS, CDR2 YFSETQ. The ends were cut back, 5 bases at V and 0 bases at J, with 14 bases in the middle. There are 15 residues in the CDR3. About this clonotype: Its antigen is undetermined.

The specimen was PBMCs. The TCR was taken from a young man with multiple sclerosis. The J gene is TRBJ1-2, the V gene TRBV5-1, with D unresolved. CDR3 region: CASRPVGNANYGYTF. The CDR3 DNA follows: TGCGCCAGCAGGCCTGTGGGGAACGCTAACTATGGCTACACCTTC.